These T cell receptor beta chains were read from a single sample in a study of technical replicates of blood from several donors. Profiled with immunoSEQ multiplex PCR; TCRdb holds only in-frame clones, not every one. In the table there are roughly 81,000 clones, 97% of which are singletons. The sample taken for sequencing was T cells isolated from PBMCs. The receptors here all came from a human donor in good health. The CDR3 runs from the conserved cysteine through the conserved F or W.

TRBV27	TRBJ2-7	15	CASSLSSGQPYEQYF
TRBV7-2	TRBJ1-5	13	CASSLAAGQPQHF
TRBV29-1	TRBJ2-3	15	CSVSTSGRAADTQYF
TRBV5-1	TRBJ1-2	16	CASSLGTGAINYGYTF
TRBV29-1	TRBJ1-2	14	CSVLWQGAWAGYTF
TRBV13	TRBJ2-1	14	CASSLAGAYNEQFF
TRBV19	TRBJ1-2	14	CASTRDRVVYGYTF
TRBV7-9	TRBJ2-3	15	CASSLGQGGTDTQYF
TRBV4-1	TRBJ1-2	16	CASSQEAPPANYGYTF
TRBV15	TRBJ2-3	18	CATRHRPGTGTLHDTQYF
TRBV19	TRBJ2-5	13	CASSIVGQETQYF
TRBV11-2	TRBJ2-1	15	CASSLGLAPYNEQFF
TRBV13	TRBJ2-7	16	CASSPGGGRFSYEQYF
TRBV20-1	TRBJ2-1	10	CSALGDEQFF
TRBV25-1	TRBJ1-3	14	CASSAKDRRNTIYF
TRBV4-2	TRBJ2-2	20	CASSQEMVVRGFSGSGELFF
TRBV11-2	TRBJ2-1	15	CASSLGGGALNEQFF
TRBV5-1	TRBJ1-1	13	CASRLAGATEAFF
TRBV27	TRBJ1-2	15	CASSPFRRGYYGYTF
TRBV5-1	TRBJ1-1	15	CASSLGRGRNTEAFF
TRBV30	TRBJ2-7	15	CAWSAKPLGVYEQYF
TRBV6-5	TRBJ2-5	14	CASSYSLRQETQYF
TRBV19	TRBJ2-3	16	CASSITQGVSTDTQYF
TRBV19	TRBJ2-1	15	CASSPSGVNSNEQFF
TRBV11-2	TRBJ1-1	15	CASSFLYSGNTEAFF
TRBV7-2	TRBJ2-3	15	CASSFLRGYGDTQYF
TRBV29-1	TRBJ2-1	17	CSVVEGGRDPSYNEQFF
TRBV9	TRBJ2-7	15	CASSVADYSSYEQYF
TRBV30	TRBJ1-2	13	CAWSVPEGHGYTF
TRBV28	TRBJ2-1	15	CASNVAGVSSDEQFF
TRBV18	TRBJ2-7	16	CASSPRGSPLSGEQYF
TRBV5-1	TRBJ2-3	19	CASSLGSLRSGGRTDTQYF